A single sample gave rise to the 30 T cell receptor beta chains below, sequenced in a study of CD8 T cells in ankylosing spondylitis. One entry per CDR3 protein, called by TCRdb with MiXCR from the 5' RACE reads. The sample records about 100,000 distinct CDR3 sequences, about 7.7% being singletons. Material for sequencing was blood, either unsorted or a sorted T cell fraction (not recorded which). The source of these receptors is a male donor with ankylosing spondylitis or in good health (not recorded which).

V usage is TRBV29-1 and J usage is TRBJ1-4, with D uncertain. Germline V CDR1 and CDR2: SQVTM, ANQGSEA. The germline V and J ends were trimmed by 2 bases and 8 bases, with 6 bases remaining between them. The length of the CDR3 is 11 residues. CDR3 coding DNA: TGCAGCGTTGAATCGTACGAAAAACTGTTTTTT. This translates into CSVESYEKLFF.

This clonotype was recorded at least ten times. This chain links TRBV6-2 or TRBV6-3 with TRBJ2-3; D could derive from TRBD1 or TRBD2 (5 bases each). The CDR3 spans 14 residues. Trimming left V 2 bases short and J 2 bases short, with 8 bases between. Germline CDR1 reads MNHEY; CDR2 reads SVGEGT. CDR3 in DNA: TGTGCCAGCAGTTACCGGGGACCCACAGATACGCAGTATTTT. Encoded protein: CASSYRGPTDTQYF.

This clonotype was observed at least ten times. This chain uses TRBV29-1 with TRBJ1-1; D perhaps matches TRBD1 (5 bases). CDR3 length equals 12 residues. V lost 1 base and J 6 bases, leaving 9 bases between the germline ends. Germline V gene sequence: CDR1 SQVTM, CDR2 ANQGSEA. The CDR3 bases are TGCAGCGTTGAAGGGGGGGGTGCTGAAGCTTTCTTT. This sequence encodes CSVEGGGAEAFF.

Notes on this clonotype: This sequence may be a read error, since a much larger clone differs from it by one base. The V gene is TRBV5-1, the J gene TRBJ2-5; TRBD1 aligns across 7 bases. The CDR3 is made up of 16 amino acids. The V segment lost 2 bases and the J segment 2 bases; nucleotides outside the gene matches: 9. Germline V gene data show CDR1 as SGHRS and CDR2 as YFSETQ. In DNA form, the CDR3 reads TGCGCCAGCAGCTTTGGTGCAGGGGGTCTGCAAGAGACCCAGTACTTC. Translating it yields CASSFGAGGLQETQYF. Drawing the rest from reference TRBV5-1 and TRBJ2-5, the complete variable domain is KAGVTQTPRYLIKTRGQQVTLSCSPISGHRSVSWYQQTPGQGLQFLFEYFSETQRNKGNFPGRFSGRQFSNSRSEMNVSTLELGDSALYLCASSFGAGGLQETQYFGPGTRLLVL.

Concerning this clonotype itself: This may arise from a read error, as a much more abundant clone is one base away. The CDR3 loop is CGSSLTRSSYNEQFF. Written as DNA, the CDR3 is TGTGGCAGCAGCCTTACTAGGAGCTCCTACAATGAGCAGTTCTTC. This chain links TRBV6-2 or TRBV6-3 with TRBJ2-1, with a tentative D call TRBD2 (5 bases). This CDR3 is built from 15 residues. Per the germline V gene, CDR1 is MNHEY and CDR2 is SVGEGT.

The chain couples TRBV9 to TRBJ2-3; D is uncertain. Looked up from germline, CDR1 is SGDLS and CDR2 is YYNGEE. CDR3 length: 13 residues. V was trimmed by 1 base and J by 0 bases, leaving 3 bases between them. CDR3 coding DNA: TGTGCCAGCAGCGTAATAAGCACAGATACGCAGTATTTT. Its protein product is CASSVISTDTQYF.

This clonotype was recorded at least ten times. The V gene is TRBV6-5, the J gene TRBJ2-5; D is possibly TRBD2 (5 bases). The V end lost 1 base, the J end lost 6 bases, and 9 bases lay between the germline ends. This CDR3 spans 13 amino acids. Germline assignment: CDR1 MNHEY and CDR2 SVGAGI. The CDR3 sequence is CASSYFTGKTQYF. CDR3 coding DNA: TGTGCCAGCAGTTACTTTACGGGGAAGACCCAGTACTTC.

A few counts support this clonotype. The rearrangement links TRBV6-5 to TRBJ1-5; possibly TRBD1 for D (6 bases). Germline V gene sequence: CDR1 MNHEY, CDR2 SVGAGI. The CDR3 spans 18 residues. V gave up 0 bases and J gave up 0 bases, with 15 bases separating them. CDR3 in amino acids: CASSYSREGGSSNQPQHF. The CDR3 DNA is TGTGCCAGCAGTTACTCTCGCGAGGGGGGAAGTAGCAATCAGCCCCAGCATTTT.

This clonotype was detected ten times or more. The chain links TRBV7-9 to TRBJ1-1; TRBD1 might be the D (6 bases). With 5 bases removed from V and 6 bases from J, the gap between germline ends came to 10 bases. Germline V CDR1 and CDR2: SEHNR, FQNEAQ (reference sequence). This CDR3 has 12 amino acids. The CDR3 DNA is TGTGCCAGCAGCGTCGGGGGGCCTGAAGCTTTCTTT. Translating it yields CASSVGGPEAFF.

This clonotype was seen more than once but under ten times. The rearrangement links TRBV4-1 to TRBJ2-7; D perhaps matches TRBD2 (6 bases). V was pared by 0 bases and J by 1 base, with 13 bases between. Germline assignment: CDR1 MGHRA and CDR2 YSYEKL. CDR3 length: 16 residues. Written as DNA, the CDR3 is TGCGCCAGCAGCCAAGAAGTTCTTGGGGGGTCCTACGAGCAGTACTTC. Translating gives CASSQEVLGGSYEQYF.

This clonotype was observed at least ten times. This chain joins TRBV20-1 and TRBJ2-5, with TRBD1 identical over 7 bases. CDR1 and CDR2 from the germline V gene are DFQATT and SNEGSKA (reference sequence). This CDR3 has 12 residues. The ends lost 3 bases at V and 4 bases at J; junction bases unmatched: 2. The CDR3 protein is CSASTGVETQYF. CDR3 in DNA: TGCAGTGCTAGTACAGGGGTAGAGACCCAGTACTTC.

This clonotype showed up just once. The chain couples TRBV11-2 to TRBJ2-3, with 9 nucleotides matching TRBD2. V shed 6 bases and J 0 bases; nucleotides not matched to a gene: 7. The CDR3 has 16 amino acids. The germline V gene encodes CDR1 SGHAT and CDR2 FQNNGV. This CDR3 reads CASSPRLAVSTDTQYF. As DNA, the CDR3 is TGTGCCAGCAGTCCCCGACTAGCGGTTAGCACAGATACGCAGTATTTT.

This clonotype was detected many times. The rearrangement links TRBV3-1 to TRBJ2-3; 7 positions match TRBD2. CDR1 is LGHDT and CDR2 is YNNKEL in the germline V gene (reference sequence). V dropped 3 bases and J dropped 6; count of bases not matched to a gene: 9. This CDR3 is 15 amino acids long. CDR3 in DNA: TGTGCCAGCAGCCACGAGACTAGCTCTTCGGATACGCAGTATTTT. This codes for CASSHETSSSDTQYF.

This clonotype has a count of ten or more. This chain uses TRBV20-1 with TRBJ1-2; 8 positions match TRBD1. This CDR3 has 14 residues. Trimming cost V 0 bases and J 4 bases; bases outside gene matches: 4. Germline CDR1 and CDR2: DFQATT and SNEGSKA (reference sequence). The CDR3 DNA sequence: TGCAGTGCTAGAGACAGGGGGCGAGGCTATGGCTACACCTTC. This translates into CSARDRGRGYGYTF.

This clonotype was picked up many times. The rearrangement joins TRBV20-1 to TRBJ2-2; the D gene could be TRBD1 or TRBD2 (5 bases each). The CDR3 length is 17 residues. From germline, CDR1 is DFQATT and CDR2 SNEGSKA (reference sequence). V was shortened by 0 bases and J by 0 bases, with 14 bases between the two germline ends. The CDR3 reads CSARDYRQGANTGELFF. CDR3 sequence (DNA): TGCAGTGCTAGAGACTATCGGCAGGGAGCGAACACCGGGGAGCTGTTTTTT.

Many counts were recorded for this clonotype. V usage is TRBV27 and J usage is TRBJ1-3, with TRBD1 as a possible D gene (5 bases). This CDR3 spans 13 amino acids. Trimming pared 6 bases from V and 2 bases from J, leaving 8 bases between. CDR1 and CDR2 (germline): MNHEY, SMNVEV (reference sequence). Written as DNA, the CDR3 is TGTGCCAGCAGCCTCAGGGCTGGAAACACCATATATTTT. Its protein is CASSLRAGNTIYF.

At least ten counts were recorded for this clonotype. The gene calls are TRBV9 and TRBJ1-6, with TRBD1 identical over 10 bases. The CDR3 is made up of 16 amino acids. Germline V gene data show CDR1 as SGDLS and CDR2 as YYNGEE. After removal of 0 bases from V and 3 bases from J, the junction contained 0 bases not matched to a gene. Here the CDR3 reads CASSVGDRGYNSPLHF. The CDR3 region has the DNA TGTGCCAGCAGCGTAGGGGACAGGGGCTATAATTCACCCCTCCACTTT.

This clonotype was counted many times. V gene TRBV7-2 combines with J gene TRBJ2-3, with D maybe TRBD1 (5 bases). The CDR3 extends over 15 amino acids. The V gene's germline CDR1 is SGHTA and CDR2 FQGNSA. Deletions cut 1 base from V and 3 bases from J, with 11 bases between. This chain's CDR3 is CASSLGLGVTDTQYF. The CDR3 DNA sequence: TGTGCCAGCAGCTTAGGTCTAGGGGTAACAGATACGCAGTATTTT.

This clonotype was picked up many times. The V gene is TRBV7-3, the J gene TRBJ2-3; TRBD2 agrees at 9 bases. The CDR3 is 16 amino acids. V was pared by 5 bases and J by 3 bases, with 9 bases of the junction left unmatched. CDR1 SGHTA and CDR2 FQGTGA come from the germline V gene. In DNA, the CDR3 is TGTGCCAGCAGCACAAGGGTGGCGGGGGGGACAGATACGCAGTATTTT. Its translation is CASSTRVAGGTDTQYF.

This clonotype was found many times. The chain is built from TRBV4-1 and TRBJ1-1; D is undetermined. V gave up 3 bases and J gave up 4 bases, with 12 bases separating them. CDR1 and CDR2 (germline): MGHRA, YSYEKL. The CDR3 runs to 14 residues. CDR3 DNA: TGCGCCAGCAGCCACTATCCCCGGAGCACTGAAGCTTTCTTT. Amino acids: CASSHYPRSTEAFF.

This clonotype turned up a few times. The J gene is TRBJ2-5, the V gene TRBV30; D unclear. Germline CDR1 and CDR2: GTSNPN and SVGIG (reference sequence). The CDR3 has 12 amino acids. Trimming stripped 7 bases from V and 5 bases from J, with 14 bases between. In nucleotides, the CDR3 is TGTGCCTCTCGCTCCCCCGGGGAGACCCAGTACTTC. This encodes CASRSPGETQYF.

This clonotype has at least ten counts. The chain carries TRBV12-3 or TRBV12-4 and TRBJ1-4; 7 bases line up with TRBD1. J lost 4 bases, V lost 6 bases, and 8 bases had no gene match. The CDR3 length is 15 residues. For the CDR3, the DNA is TGTGCCAGCAGCAAACAGGGGCCCTTTAATGAAAAACTGTTTTTT. Translated, it gives CASSKQGPFNEKLFF.

This clonotype was seen a handful of times. The rearrangement joins TRBV7-8 to TRBJ1-5; D is unclear. The CDR3 totals 16 residues. The V end was cut by 0 bases, the J end by 4 bases, with 13 bases between. Germline V gene lookup returns CDR1 SGHVS and CDR2 FQNEAQ. The CDR3 sequence is CASSLASGFWNQPQHF. DNA of the CDR3: TGTGCCAGCAGCTTAGCGTCGGGATTTTGGAATCAGCCCCAGCATTTT.

As to this clonotype: This may come from a read error, since a much larger clone is one base off. J is TRBJ2-5 and V is TRBV7-9; no clear D gene. The CDR3 length is 15 residues. The germline gives CDR1 SEHNR, CDR2 FQNEAQ (reference sequence). CDR3 in amino acids: CASSLILLDQETHYF. The DNA for the CDR3 is TGTGCCAGCAGCTTAATTCTCCTAGACCAAGAGACCCATTACTTC.

This clonotype was found many times. The rearrangement links TRBV20-1 to TRBJ2-1; TRBD2 agrees at 8 bases. From germline, CDR1 is DFQATT and CDR2 SNEGSKA (reference sequence). The CDR3 spans 14 residues. Trimming removed 5 bases from V and 6 bases from J; junction bases left unmatched: 9. DNA for the CDR3: TGCAGTGCTGCCCCCCCCGGGGGGGGCAATGAGCAGTTCTTC. Protein product: CSAAPPGGGNEQFF.

The sample holds many counts of this clonotype. The chain links TRBV20-1 to TRBJ2-3; tentative D call: TRBD1 (6 bases). The CDR3 covers 15 residues. The germline gives CDR1 DFQATT, CDR2 SNEGSKA (reference sequence). V lost 0 bases to trimming and J lost 6 bases, with 16 bases between them. This CDR3 reads CSARDRGTPVDTQYF. The CDR3 bases are TGCAGTGCTAGAGATAGGGGGACCCCTGTGGATACGCAGTATTTT.

This clonotype appeared many times. The chain is built from TRBV12-3 or TRBV12-4 and TRBJ1-5; no reliable D call. Trimming stripped 7 bases from V and 3 bases from J, with 4 bases between. This CDR3 is built from 11 residues. The CDR3 sequence is CASMTNQPQHF. The CDR3 DNA follows: TGTGCCAGCATGACCAATCAGCCCCAGCATTTT.

The table lists this clonotype with a few counts. The genes are TRBV5-5 and TRBJ2-2, with D possibly matching TRBD1 (5 bases). Looked up from germline, CDR1 is SGHKS and CDR2 is YYEKEE (reference sequence). The CDR3 is 17 amino acids. Trimming shortened V by 3 bases and J by 5 bases, and 20 bases separated the two germline ends. CDR3 loop: CASSWAILRAPTGELFF. In DNA form, the CDR3 reads TGTGCCAGCAGCTGGGCGATCCTCAGGGCTCCTACCGGGGAGCTGTTTTTT.

There are many counts of this clonotype. The genes are TRBV13 and TRBJ2-3, with D perhaps being TRBD1 or TRBD2 (5 bases each). Germline V CDR1 and CDR2: PRHDT, FYEKMQ (reference sequence). This CDR3 is built from 15 residues. Deletions cut 5 bases from V and 0 bases from J, with 12 bases between. CDR3 coding DNA: TGTGCCAGCAGCCCAAGGGACCGTAGCACAGATACGCAGTATTTT. Translating it yields CASSPRDRSTDTQYF.

V usage is TRBV7-8 and J usage is TRBJ1-1, with D perhaps matching TRBD1 (5 bases). The germline V gene encodes CDR1 SGHVS and CDR2 FQNEAQ. This CDR3 has 14 amino acids. Trimming stripped 5 bases from V and 0 bases from J, with 10 bases between. The CDR3 protein is CASSKRGLNTEAFF. In DNA, the CDR3 is TGTGCCAGCAGCAAAAGGGGATTGAACACTGAAGCTTTCTTT.